The clone carrying this T cell receptor beta chain appeared many times. Antigen unknown. TCR beta VDJ and CDR3 profiling used genomic DNA as template. In TCRdb, the reads were re-called with MiXCR into one record per CDR3 protein. The sample consists of 150,000 to 200,000 distinct CDR3 sequences, roughly 50% of them appearing once. The CDR3 has 14 residues. Germline-derived CDR1 and CDR2 are MNHEY and SVGAGI. V was clipped by 6 bases and J by 1 base, with 12 bases between them. This sample stems from a study of CD8+CD57+ T cells in acquired aplastic anemia. Study background: When averaged, DNA from sorted CD4+ and CD8+ cells came to 3 to 3.5 ug.

Flow cytometry had shown expanded CD8+CD57+ cells in the patients chosen for sequencing. With no exception, the patients had severe acquired aplastic anemia. No patient had been given any therapy when blood was sampled. Study observations and caveats: Patients and controls shared under 35 CD8+ CDR3 sequences, which appeared highly expressed in patients and within their immunodominant clones.

The rearrangement joins TRBV6-5 to TRBJ1-1; D is uncertain. Sequencing was performed on sorted CD4+, CD8+, or CD8+CD57+ T cells (not recorded which) from PBMCs. The origin of this receptor is a human donor with aplastic anemia. CDR3 DNA sequence: TGTGCCAGCAGCTACAACCCAAAGAACACTGAAGCTTTCTTT. Translating gives CASSYNPKNTEAFF.